This T cell receptor beta chain was sequenced in a study of cytomegalovirus exposure and HLA in healthy donors. Study-wide results and caveats: The Asian-associated ancestry cluster reportedly had fewer N-insertions than the roughly 670-donor mean in a later analysis.

The PCR employed 60 Vbeta primers together with 13 Jbeta primers. The table came from immunoSEQ multiplex PCR; TCRdb's copy has only in-frame clones and leaves some out. The table shows 180,000 or so clones, with over 70% occurring only once. To note about this clone: Its target is unknown.

The TCR was taken from a woman aged 55-69 years in good health and CMV-seropositive. What was sequenced was PBMCs.

The chain's CDR3 is CASSPGLFSDTQYF. As DNA, the CDR3 is TGTGCCAGCAGCCCAGGGCTATTTTCCGATACGCAGTATTTT. The chain combines TRBV9 with TRBJ2-3; D is perhaps TRBD1 (5 bases). Germline V gives CDR1 SGDLS, CDR2 YYNGEE. Trimming shortened V by 4 bases and J by 6 bases, and 15 bases separated the two germline ends. The CDR3 is made up of 14 amino acids.